The rows below give T cell receptor beta chains drawn from one sample of a study of cytomegalovirus exposure and HLA in healthy donors. Some clones are missing from TCRdb's copy, which holds only in-frame ones; the method was immunoSEQ multiplex PCR. Of some 200,000 clones listed, roughly 88% are singletons. The source material was PBMCs. The receptors here all came from a boy under 10 years old in good health and CMV-seronegative. Both conserved end residues are part of each CDR3. Fields, in order: D gene, V gene, J gene, CDR3 DNA, CDR3 protein. The D gene is left open where the match is weak.

D gene: TRBD2
V gene: TRBV27
J gene: TRBJ2-2
CDR3 DNA: TGTGCCAGCAGTTTTAGCGGGGGGGCCTCGGGCACCGGGGAGCTGTTTTTT
CDR3 protein: CASSFSGGASGTGELFF

D gene: .
V gene: TRBV7-9
J gene: TRBJ2-3
CDR3 DNA: TGTGCCAGCAGCTTAGGCGGGAACACAGATACGCAGTATTTT
CDR3 protein: CASSLGGNTDTQYF

D gene: .
V gene: TRBV5-6
J gene: TRBJ2-7
CDR3 DNA: TGTGCCAGCAGCAGTGGGAGGTCCGAGCAGTACTTC
CDR3 protein: CASSSGRSEQYF

D gene: .
V gene: TRBV30
J gene: TRBJ1-3
CDR3 DNA: TGTGCCTGGCGGGACGGGAGCTCTGGAAACACCATATATTTT
CDR3 protein: CAWRDGSSGNTIYF

D gene: TRBD2
V gene: TRBV7-9
J gene: TRBJ2-1
CDR3 DNA: TGTGCCAGAGAGGGACTAGCGGGAGGCGCCTACAATGAGCAGTTCTTC
CDR3 protein: CAREGLAGGAYNEQFF

D gene: TRBD1
V gene: TRBV5-6
J gene: TRBJ2-6
CDR3 DNA: TGTGCCAGTACGGACAGGGGTCGCGGGGCCAACGTCCTGACTTTC
CDR3 protein: CASTDRGRGANVLTF

D gene: .
V gene: TRBV5-1
J gene: TRBJ2-5
CDR3 DNA: TGCGCCAGCAGCTCCCAAGGAGGCAGTGAAGAGGCCCAGTACTTC
CDR3 protein: CASSSQGGSEEAQYF

D gene: .
V gene: TRBV6-1
J gene: TRBJ1-6
CDR3 DNA: TGTGCCAGCAGTGAACCGGGAGTAAGGCCCCTCCACTTT
CDR3 protein: CASSEPGVRPLHF

D gene: TRBD2
V gene: TRBV7-6
J gene: TRBJ2-3
CDR3 DNA: TGTGCCAGCAGCTTAGTGGGGGGAGCGGGGGGGTACACAGATACGCAGTATTTT
CDR3 protein: CASSLVGGAGGYTDTQYF

D gene: TRBD1
V gene: TRBV6-5
J gene: TRBJ2-5
CDR3 DNA: TGTGCCAGCACCGACAGGGGGCGTTTTGAGACCCAGTACTTC
CDR3 protein: CASTDRGRFETQYF

D gene: TRBD2
V gene: TRBV4-2
J gene: TRBJ2-7
CDR3 DNA: TGTGCCAGCAGCCAAGATCAACTAGCGGGTGACGACTACGAGCAGTACTTC
CDR3 protein: CASSQDQLAGDDYEQYF

D gene: TRBD1
V gene: TRBV6-1
J gene: TRBJ1-2
CDR3 DNA: TGTGCCAGCAGTAATAAAGACAGGGGCCCCTATGGCTACACCTTC
CDR3 protein: CASSNKDRGPYGYTF

D gene: .
V gene: TRBV29-1
J gene: TRBJ1-1
CDR3 DNA: TGCAGCGTTGCCGAGGGGACTACTGCTGAAGCTTTCTTT
CDR3 protein: CSVAEGTTAEAFF